This T cell receptor (beta chain) was profiled in a study of shared clonotypes between healthy human individuals (dated by TCRdb to about 2020). Regarding the complete study: A couple of women and three men aged 18 to 49 years were included in the cohort. For each donor, CD4 naive and CD4 memory were each run on three plates, CD8 naive on two plates, and CD8 memory on one plate. The study deeply sequenced blood TCR repertoires of several healthy adults to estimate repertoire size and the extent of clonotype sharing between individuals. To increase sequencing depth and limit assay-specific biases, different laboratories used diverse techniques to prepare libraries and sequence TCR repertoires. Each donor's leukapheresis produced roughly between about 0.85 and 10 billion PBMCs. General study outcomes and caveats: Higher generation probabilities were observed for clonotypes shared by all four sorted-subset donors than for non-shared clonotypes. Naive subsets generally had larger estimated clonotype richness than memory subsets did. Incomplete sequencing was indicated by rarefaction of sorted-subset datasets, despite the large sequencing depth. Pairwise subsampling indicated that sequencing depth was expected to affect the degree of clonotype sharing among donors. Sampling was restricted to blood, and TCR repertoires in tissue are likely to differ from TCR repertoires in blood. Across several donors, around 5.4% of naive CD4, approximately 3.6% of naive CD8, roughly 2.3% of memory CD4, and 0.4% to 0.45% of memory CD8 clonotypes were shared. Because the study included a small number of donors, the genetic and exposure-history diversity represented was limited.

CDR1 and CDR2 are drawn from the germline V gene: MDHEN, SYDVKM. V is pared back by 2 bases and J by 5 bases, with 12 bases lying between the germline termini. Counted from cysteine to phenylalanine, this CDR3 has 14 amino acids. Here the CDR3 DNA is all that survives: 42 bases in frame from base 1. The donors were healthy, HIV-negative adults who had no recently reported acute infections or vaccinations. All donors were Caucasian adults living in Nashville, Tennessee, USA. Magnetic negative selection was used to enrich CD4+ T cells, after which naive cells were positively selected on CD45RA and the negative fraction became the memory subset. Blood was collected by leukapheresis, and PBMCs were isolated by Ficoll-Histopaque density gradient centrifugation and then cryopreserved in liquid nitrogen vapor phase. Analytical flow cytometry was used to check the purity and quantity of each magnetically sorted T cell population. Genomic DNA was isolated from every sorted fraction and measured by UV absorbance on a Nanodrop 2000c.

This clone was detected once. Its antigen remains unidentified. Base qualities are not at hand, and no much larger clone is one base apart. Using the deep immunoSEQ assay, multiplex PCR amplified TCR CDR3 regions from genomic DNA. For each cell subset, the extracted genomic DNA was distributed evenly across all wells of several immunoSEQ 96-well plates, and each plate served as one replicate. For sorted subsets, each replicate PCR was loaded with around 200 ng genomic DNA, equivalent to about 30,000 T cell genomes. Purified libraries were quantified with a Qubit 3.0 fluorometer, sized on a Bioanalyzer 2100, and re-quantified with the KAPA Library Quantification kit. Every immunoSEQ 96-well plate was sequenced on a dedicated single-read 150-cycle Illumina NextSeq 550 flow cell. On the study's bioinformatics: Because only junctional sequences without quality scores were contained in the immunoSEQ output, filtering matching that applied to full-length reads could not be performed. Sequences were annotated with PyIR, a Python wrapper for IgBLAST v1.9, using IMGT germline references to assign V/J genes and CDR3. Any read was removed if the V/J assignment was weak (E-value above 1e-6), the CDR3 was missing, or the read contained stop codons, out-of-frame junctions, or ambiguous translated residues. V3J clonotypes were defined as sequences sharing an identical inferred V gene, J gene, and CDR3 amino acid sequence. To compute the percentage overlap between repertoires, the number of shared unique clonotypes was divided by the size of the smaller repertoire. Three approaches were used to assess repertoire richness: RTK rarefaction, the Chao1 estimator, and Recon v2.1 estimates of unobserved clonotypes. Generation probabilities were computed with OLGA for all TCRbeta clonotypes obtained by the gDNA method from several donors. The table comes from immuneACCESS by way of TCRdb, which keeps in-frame sequences with V and J called. Part of the clones is missing from these tables; in studies checked, under half for an unresolved V gene and the rest for unknown reasons. V, J and clone size are taken as reported in that table, and D and trimming were inferred from the DNA itself. The sample table shows a few million clones, and around 95% are seen once. The biggest ten clones account for more than 0.1% of the sample.

Sequencing was performed on naive CD4+ T cells sorted from blood. The sample's cell subset or site label is to be understood as: CD45RA+ positively selected. This sequence originates from a man aged 18 to 30 in good health. The sequence links TRBV28 to TRBJ1-2, with an unclear D gene assignment. At the DNA level, the sequence is TGTGCCAGCAGTTTACCCCAGTTTGTTTATGGCTACACCTTC. Protein translation: CASSLPQFVYGYTF.